Reported below is one TCR beta chain. Its antigen is not yet known. No base quality information exists; no much larger clone differs at one position. V and J are trimmed by 4 bases and 4 bases, and the gene matches miss 9 bases of the junction. The CDR3 covers 16 residues, taking in both the cysteine and the phenylalanine. The only DNA kept is the CDR3, 48 bases in frame from the first base. Looking up the germline V gene yields CDR1 MNHEY and CDR2 SVGAGI. TCRbeta CDR3 regions were amplified from genomic DNA using the immunoSEQ Assay, a bias-controlled multiplex PCR. Per the source publication's procedure: The number of nucleated cells in each sample was estimated from the amplification of reference gene primers within the assay. Sequence reads were collapsed and filtered to measure the absolute abundance of every unique TCRbeta CDR3 rearrangement. Productive Simpson clonality was computed per sample as the square root of Simpson's diversity index over productive rearrangements. TCRdb retrieved this table from immuneACCESS and kept in-frame rearrangements only. Not all clones are present; in checked studies, unresolved V genes account for under half, and no reason is known for the remainder. V, J and clone size derive from that table, while D and trimming were established from the DNA sequence. The sample yields 450,000 to 500,000 clones; approximately 83% were counted once. More than 3% of the sample belongs to the ten largest clones.

The collaborating institutions used their own protocols to collect whole blood in K2EDTA tubes. For TCRbeta analysis, collaborators shipped samples in one of three forms: frozen whole blood, isolated PBMCs, or DNA extracted from either of those sample types. This sample was included in a study of blood T cell repertoires in COVID-19 (dated by TCRdb to the early 2020s). Regarding the complete study: Samples from collaborators originated in the United States, Italy and Spain and spanned both the acute and convalescent phases of COVID-19. The material from the prospective study consisted of cDNA or gDNA derived from T cells, B-cell-depleted T cells, or PBMCs. The dataset comprised deeply sampled blood TCRbeta repertoires from subjects exposed to, actively infected with, or recovered from COVID-19. The repertoires were made available in a free public database intended to serve as a resource for research on the immune response to SARS-CoV-2. Samples were obtained from the ongoing ImmuneRACE study (first 160 participants) and from some 1,300 subjects provided by 6 global collaborators. A de-identified subject ID, COVID-19 status, age in years and sex were almost always included in the sample metadata. HLA class I and class II types, where available, came from metadata supplied by the sample provider rather than from assay-based typing. Study-level results and caveats: Clinical and demographic metadata were provided uncurated, with the amount varying by source and participant.

Sequenced input: peripheral blood. The V and J segments used are TRBV6-5 and TRBJ2-2; TRBD2 agrees with 7 junctional bases. This sequence was found in a human donor in a cohort sampled during active COVID-19. The DNA sequence reads TGTGCCAGCAGTTCCAGCAGGACTAGGGGCACCGGGGAGCTGTTTTTT. Its protein is CASSSSRTRGTGELFF.